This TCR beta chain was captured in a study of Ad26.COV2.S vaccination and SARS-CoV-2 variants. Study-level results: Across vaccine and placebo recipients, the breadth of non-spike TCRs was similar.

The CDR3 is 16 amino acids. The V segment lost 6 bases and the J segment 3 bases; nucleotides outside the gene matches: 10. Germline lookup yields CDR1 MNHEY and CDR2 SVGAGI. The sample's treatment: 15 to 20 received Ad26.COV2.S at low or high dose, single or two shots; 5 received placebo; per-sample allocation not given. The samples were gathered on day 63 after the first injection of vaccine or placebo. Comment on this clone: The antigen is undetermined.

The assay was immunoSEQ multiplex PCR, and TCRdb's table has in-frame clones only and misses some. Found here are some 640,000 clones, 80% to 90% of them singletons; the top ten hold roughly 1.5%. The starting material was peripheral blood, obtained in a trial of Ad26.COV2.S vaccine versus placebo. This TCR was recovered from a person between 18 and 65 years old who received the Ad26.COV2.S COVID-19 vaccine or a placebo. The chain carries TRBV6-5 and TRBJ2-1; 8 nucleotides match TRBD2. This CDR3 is CASSYLSGSFYNEQFF. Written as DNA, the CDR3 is TGTGCCAGCAGCTACCTGAGCGGGAGCTTCTACAATGAGCAGTTCTTC.